The 9 T cell receptor beta chains given below trace back to one sample, sequenced in a study of CD8 T cells in Susac syndrome. With random hexamers, roughly 0.45 to 1 ug RNA was reverse transcribed. TCRdb reprocessed the immunoSEQ multiplex PCR reads via MiXCR and lists one record per CDR3 protein. This sample has approximately 230,000 distinct CDR3 sequences, with 93% found just once. The sample comprised CD4+ T cells from PBMCs. These receptors came from a human donor with multiple sclerosis.

The chain recombines TRBV4-1 with TRBJ2-4, with D perhaps TRBD1 or TRBD2 (5 bases each). V lost 6 bases, J lost 1 base, and 19 bases lay in between. Germline assignment: CDR1 MGHRA and CDR2 YSYEKL. The CDR3 extends over 17 amino acids. CDR3 region: CASRGLRGPVAKNIQYF. CDR3 coding DNA: TGCGCCAGCAGGGGGCTTCGCGGGCCTGTCGCCAAAAACATTCAGTACTTC.

The genes are TRBV19 and TRBJ2-1; D remains unclear. The CDR3 spans 15 residues. The germline V gene has CDR1 LNHDA and CDR2 SQIVND (reference sequence). The V end lost 1 base, the J end lost 8 bases, and 15 bases lay between the germline ends. CDR3 sequence (DNA): TGTGCCAGTAGTATAGTCGATTTGGGAAGGGATGAGCAGTTCTTC. This sequence encodes CASSIVDLGRDEQFF.

The chain joins TRBV7-2 to TRBJ2-5, with TRBD2 as a possible D gene (5 bases). Looked up from germline, CDR1 is SGHTA and CDR2 is FQGNSA. The CDR3 loop spans 13 amino acids. V was shortened by 3 bases and J by 1 base, with 6 bases between the two germline ends. CDR3 region: CASSFRGQETQYF. CDR3 nucleotides: TGTGCCAGCAGCTTTCGGGGCCAAGAGACCCAGTACTTC.

This chain links TRBV20-1 with TRBJ2-5, with 9 bases matching TRBD2. J gave up 5 bases and V 6 bases, and 10 bases lay outside the gene matches. Looked up from germline, CDR1 is DFQATT and CDR2 is SNEGSKA (reference sequence). The length of the CDR3 is 14 residues. CDR3 DNA sequence: TGCAGTGCCCGGGGTAGCGGGGGCGATGAGACCCAGTACTTC. Protein sequence: CSARGSGGDETQYF.

The V and J genes are TRBV20-1 and TRBJ1-5; perhaps TRBD1 as D (5 bases). The CDR3 has 14 residues. Germline CDR1 and CDR2: DFQATT and SNEGSKA (reference sequence). V was shortened by 5 bases and J by 0 bases, with 11 bases between the two germline ends. The CDR3 nucleotides are TGCAGTGCTGGCGCGGGGGGTAGCAATCAGCCCCAGCATTTT. Translated, it gives CSAGAGGSNQPQHF.

The chain is built from TRBV5-5 and TRBJ1-6; no firm D call. This CDR3 has 17 amino acids. V dropped 1 base and J dropped 4 bases, with 15 bases sitting between them. Germline CDR1 reads SGHKS; CDR2 reads YYEKEE (reference sequence). The chain's CDR3 is CASSLLFRSEYNSPLHF. CDR3 DNA sequence: TGTGCCAGCAGCTTGTTGTTTAGGTCTGAGTATAATTCACCCCTCCACTTT. The whole variable domain, filled in from reference TRBV5-5 and TRBJ1-6, reads DAGVTQSPTHLIKTRGQQVTLRCSPISGHKSVSWYQQVLGQGPQFIFQYYEKEERGRGNFPDRFSARQFPNYSSELNVNALLLGDSALYLCASSLLFRSEYNSPLHFGNGTRLTVT.

This clonotype was picked up one time. This chain connects TRBV29-1 to TRBJ2-5; D is unresolved. Germline V gene data show CDR1 as SQVTM and CDR2 as ANQGSEA. V dropped 4 bases and J dropped 1 base, with 4 bases sitting between them. The CDR3 length is 11 residues. CDR3 region: CSVARQETQYF. DNA for the CDR3: TGCAGCGTTGCCCGCCAAGAGACCCAGTACTTC.

The J gene is TRBJ1-1, the V gene TRBV7-2, with 10 bases identical to TRBD1. Germline CDR1 SGHTA, CDR2 FQGNSA. The CDR3 is made up of 15 amino acids. J gave up 10 bases and V 5 bases, and 13 bases lay outside the gene matches. CDR3 residues: CASSTPGTGARGAFF. The DNA of the CDR3 is TGTGCCAGCAGCACGCCCGGGACAGGGGCTCGGGGAGCTTTCTTT.

The chain employs TRBV3-1 and TRBJ2-3, with 9 positions matching TRBD1. Germline-derived CDR1 and CDR2 are LGHDT and YNNKEL (reference sequence). The CDR3 consists of 15 residues. The J segment lost 2 bases and the V segment lost 0 bases, leaving 0 bases of the junction unmatched. The CDR3 protein is CASSQEQGATDTQYF. The CDR3 coding sequence is TGTGCCAGCAGCCAAGAACAGGGGGCCACAGATACGCAGTATTTT.